Described below is a single T cell receptor (beta chain) sequence and its context. The record originates from a study of T cell responses to AZD1222 COVID-19 vaccine. The germline gives CDR1 SGHRS, CDR2 YFSETQ. This CDR3 comprises 17 residues. Trimming removed 4 bases at V and 2 bases at J, with 18 bases between. Assay used: immunoSEQ multiplex PCR; TCRdb lists only in-frame clones, some missing. The sample yields about 57,000 clones, less than 90% seen once. The sample in question was peripheral blood, obtained on day 0 of AZD1222 vaccination. This sequence originates from an adult in good health. J is TRBJ1-4 and V is TRBV5-1, with D possibly TRBD1 on 5 matching bases. CDR3 coding DNA: TGCGCCAGCAGCCTCGGGTGGGCCAGGGCCACTAATGAAAAACTGTTTTTT. Translated: CASSLGWARATNEKLFF.